The next 7 T cell receptor beta chains were all read from a single sample in a study of T cells in tuberculosis. TCRdb keeps only in-frame clones here, not all; method: immunoSEQ multiplex PCR. Among about 30,000 clones listed, 95% were seen once. The specimen was PBMCs. Receptor source: a donor aged 10 to 29 with latent tuberculosis or without tuberculosis infection.

The chain combines TRBV5-4 with TRBJ2-7, with 10 bases fitting TRBD2. The CDR3 extends over 17 amino acids. Germline V lookup: CDR1 SGHNT, CDR2 YYREEE (reference sequence). With V trimmed by 2 bases and J by 2 bases, 10 bases remained unmatched. The CDR3 DNA is TGTGCCAGCAGCTTACACCGGGCTAGCGGGGGCCCCTACGAGCAGTACTTC. Translating gives CASSLHRASGGPYEQYF.

This clone has more than one count but fewer than ten. The chain links TRBV5-6 to TRBJ1-4; 11 nucleotides match TRBD1. The germline gives CDR1 SGHDT, CDR2 YYEEEE. The CDR3 runs 16 residues. The ends lost 4 bases at V and 8 bases at J; junction bases unmatched: 10. In DNA form, the CDR3 reads TGTGCCAGCAGCATTGGACAGGGGGCCCGAAGGGAAAAACTGTTTTTT. Protein: CASSIGQGARREKLFF.

The rearrangement links TRBV19 to TRBJ1-5; 8 positions match TRBD1. Germline V gives CDR1 LNHDA, CDR2 SQIVND (reference sequence). The CDR3 runs to 16 residues. V dropped 4 bases and J dropped 8; count of bases not matched to a gene: 13. The CDR3 sequence: CASSTLKAGGREPQHF. DNA of the CDR3: TGTGCCAGTAGTACCCTTAAGGCAGGGGGCCGGGAGCCCCAGCATTTT.

The V and J genes are TRBV7-2 and TRBJ1-2; tentatively, D is TRBD1 (6 bases). Trimming stripped 3 bases from V and 2 bases from J, with 10 bases between. Germline CDR1 SGHTA, CDR2 FQGNSA. The CDR3 has 14 residues. CDR3 amino acids: CASSLAGANYGYTF. DNA for the CDR3: TGTGCCAGCAGCTTGGCAGGGGCCAACTATGGCTACACCTTC.

This rearrangement joins TRBV6-5 to TRBJ2-7, with 8 bases lining up with TRBD2. Trimming removed 0 bases from V and 1 base from J; junction bases left unmatched: 5. The length of the CDR3 is 16 residues. Germline CDR1 and CDR2: MNHEY and SVGAGI. CDR3 nucleotide sequence: TGTGCCAGCAGTTACTCAGCGGGAGCAACTTCCTACGAGCAGTACTTC. This encodes CASSYSAGATSYEQYF.

The chain carries TRBV6-6 and TRBJ2-4; 11 bases are a match to TRBD1. Germline lookup yields CDR1 MNHNY and CDR2 SVGAGI (reference sequence). The CDR3 extends over 16 amino acids. Trimming at V came to 7 bases and at J to 0 bases, leaving 5 bases not matched to a gene. The CDR3 protein is CASTPGTGGAKNIQYF. DNA for the CDR3: TGTGCCAGCACCCCCGGGACAGGGGGAGCCAAAAACATTCAGTACTTC.

The chain recombines TRBV6-5 with TRBJ2-3; 7 bases fit TRBD2. The CDR3 is 15 amino acids. After removal of 7 bases from V and 2 bases from J, the junction contained 9 bases not matched to a gene. The germline CDR1 and CDR2 sequences are MNHEY and SVGAGI. CDR3 protein: CASTTTSASTDTQYF. Here the CDR3 DNA reads TGTGCCAGCACCACAACTAGCGCTTCCACAGATACGCAGTATTTT.